The next 30 T cell receptor beta chains were all read from a single sample in a study of control samples from healthy donors and cancer patients. Clones were read by immunoSEQ multiplex PCR, and TCRdb kept only the in-frame ones, dropping some. The repertoire has roughly 180,000 clones, 91% of them found once; the top ten carry just over 2%. Input material: blood. The source is a woman aged 40 to 55 in good health.

The chain employs TRBV10-3 and TRBJ2-1, with 9 bases fitting TRBD1. Germline CDR1 ENHRY, CDR2 SYGVKD. V lost 0 bases and J lost 3; bases outside the gene matches: 6. The CDR3 is 17 residues long. The chain's CDR3 is CAISESMGGQGYNEQFF. The DNA for the CDR3 is TGTGCCATCAGTGAGTCGATGGGGGGACAGGGCTACAATGAGCAGTTCTTC.

The chain is built from TRBV4-1 and TRBJ1-1; D unresolved. The germline V gene has CDR1 MGHRA and CDR2 YSYEKL. Trimming cost V 2 bases and J 1 base, with 2 bases left between them. This CDR3 contains 12 residues. The CDR3 loop reads CASSQTNTEAFF. The DNA for the CDR3 is TGCGCCAGCAGCCAAACGAACACTGAAGCTTTCTTT.

V and J are TRBV29-1 and TRBJ1-5; D might be TRBD1 (5 bases). This CDR3 has 13 residues. Trimming left V 0 bases short and J 4 bases short, with 7 bases between. From germline, CDR1 is SQVTM and CDR2 ANQGSEA. The CDR3 DNA is TGCAGCGTTGAAGAGGACATTAATCAGCCCCAGCATTTT. Protein: CSVEEDINQPQHF.

The rearrangement joins TRBV4-1 to TRBJ2-7; TRBD2 is a possible D gene (6 bases). The CDR3 contains 16 residues. Germline assignment: CDR1 MGHRA and CDR2 YSYEKL. The V end lost 1 base, the J end lost 3 bases, and 16 bases lay between the germline ends. The CDR3 region has the DNA TGCGCCAGCAGCCAAGCCCGATCCGGGGGAGTCTACGAGCAGTACTTC. Its translation is CASSQARSGGVYEQYF.

The rearrangement joins TRBV4-1 to TRBJ1-1, with 7 bases that match TRBD1. The CDR3 runs to 13 residues. J was trimmed by 5 bases and V by 5 bases; bases with no gene match: 5. Germline values: CDR1 MGHRA, CDR2 YSYEKL. CDR3 bases: TGCGCCAGCAGCGACAGGGAAAGGACTGAAGCTTTCTTT. It is translated as CASSDRERTEAFF.

This clone appeared a few times. V is TRBV11-2 and J is TRBJ1-1, with D possibly TRBD1 on 6 matching bases. The ends were cut back, 1 base at V and 9 bases at J, with 15 bases in the middle. This CDR3 contains 14 residues. Germline lookup yields CDR1 SGHAT and CDR2 FQNNGV. The CDR3 bases are TGTGCCAGCAGCTTAGTCTCCCAGGGGACCCAAGCTTTCTTT. It specifies CASSLVSQGTQAFF.

The rearrangement joins TRBV20-1 to TRBJ1-2; weak D call: TRBD1 (6 bases). The CDR3 length is 11 residues. In germline, CDR1 is DFQATT, CDR2 SNEGSKA (reference sequence). The V end lost 3 bases, the J end lost 8 bases, and 10 bases lay between the germline ends. The CDR3 sequence is CSARLRGGYTF. The CDR3, as DNA: TGCAGTGCTAGGTTGAGGGGGGGCTACACCTTC.

This chain joins TRBV5-4 and TRBJ1-1, with D hard to call. The germline V gene has CDR1 SGHNT and CDR2 YYREEE (reference sequence). The CDR3 spans 14 residues. Trimming cost V 1 base and J 1 base, with 8 bases left between them. The CDR3 sequence is CASSLYGGNTEAFF. The CDR3 nucleotides read TGTGCCAGCAGCTTGTACGGCGGGAACACTGAAGCTTTCTTT.

V and J are TRBV7-9 and TRBJ1-1; the D gene is possibly TRBD1 (6 bases). V was cut by 2 bases and J by 7 bases, with 14 bases left in between. The CDR3 consists of 14 residues. Germline V lookup: CDR1 SEHNR, CDR2 FQNEAQ (reference sequence). CDR3 protein: CASSLQGGRIEAFF. The CDR3 nucleotides are TGTGCCAGCAGCTTACAAGGGGGAAGGATTGAAGCTTTCTTT.

The rearrangement joins TRBV9 to TRBJ1-1; D might be TRBD1 (5 bases). The CDR3 is made up of 16 amino acids. The V gene lost 0 bases and the J gene lost 2 bases, with 14 bases spanning the gap. Germline loops: CDR1 SGDLS, CDR2 YYNGEE. Here the CDR3 reads CASSVDTGEVNTEAFF. The CDR3 coding sequence is TGTGCCAGCAGCGTAGACACGGGGGAGGTTAACACTGAAGCTTTCTTT. The full variable domain, rest sourced from reference TRBV9 and TRBJ1-1, is DSGVTQTPKHLITATGQRVTLRCSPRSGDLSVYWYQQSLDQGLQFLIQYYNGEERAKGNILERFSAQQFPDLHSELNLSSLELGDSALYFCASSVDTGEVNTEAFFGQGTRLTVV.

This chain links TRBV2 with TRBJ2-7; a weak D match, TRBD1 (6 bases). With 3 bases removed from V and 3 bases from J, the gap between germline ends came to 12 bases. Germline CDR1 reads SNHLY; CDR2 reads FYNNEI. The CDR3 is 14 residues long. The CDR3 protein is CASSDQTGNYEQYF. The DNA for the CDR3 is TGTGCCAGCAGTGACCAGACAGGCAACTACGAGCAGTACTTC.

This sequence joins TRBV10-2 and TRBJ2-1; 10 positions match TRBD2. This CDR3 is built from 15 residues. The germline V gene has CDR1 WSHSY and CDR2 SAAADI. The V gene end was trimmed by 7 bases and the J gene end by 0 bases; junction bases not matched to a gene: 3. The CDR3: CASKRGGYSYNEQFF. The CDR3 DNA is TGCGCCAGCAAGCGGGGGGGTTACTCCTACAATGAGCAGTTCTTC.

V and J are TRBV7-6 and TRBJ2-5; tentatively, D is TRBD1 or TRBD2 (5 bases each). The germline V gene has CDR1 SGHVS and CDR2 FNYEAQ. V lost 1 base and J lost 2, with 11 bases in between. The CDR3 runs to 15 residues. CDR3 protein: CASSLGGGGQETQYF. The CDR3 DNA reads as TGTGCCAGCAGCTTAGGCGGTGGGGGACAAGAGACCCAGTACTTC.

V is TRBV1 and J is TRBJ2-5; the table gives TRBD2 as D, unverified against the DNA. TRBV1 is described as a pseudogene. The CDR3 extends over 16 amino acids. CDR3 bases: TGCACCTCGACCAAGCAGCGTCTGGTAGTGGGGGGGACCCAGTACTTC. It is translated as CTSTKQRLVVGGTQYF.

The chain uses TRBV19 and TRBJ2-5, with 7 bases aligning to TRBD1. CDR3 length: 16 amino acids. Germline V gene data show CDR1 as LNHDA and CDR2 as SQIVND (reference sequence). With 3 bases clipped from V and 7 bases from J, the junction kept 14 bases outside the gene matches. CDR3 in DNA: TGTGCCAGTAGTATGGCCGGAGGCGACAGGGACGTGACCCAGTACTTC. Translating it yields CASSMAGGDRDVTQYF.

This chain's CDR3 is CASSFTGPGDTEAFF. In DNA form, the CDR3 reads TGTGCCAGCAGCTTTACAGGTCCCGGCGACACTGAAGCTTTCTTT. The J gene is TRBJ1-1, the V gene TRBV7-9; D might be TRBD1 (5 bases). Germline V CDR1 and CDR2: SEHNR, FQNEAQ (reference sequence). The V and J ends lost 3 bases and 3 bases respectively, with 14 bases between them. CDR3 size: 15 residues.

This clone was seen just once. The DNA of the CDR3 is TGTGCCAGCAGCTTAACCGTGTCCGGGTCCCAGCATTTT. It codes for CASSLTVSGSQHF. The chain has TRBV11-2 and TRBJ1-5; D is ambiguous. V gave up 2 bases and J gave up 11 bases, with 13 bases separating them. Per germline, CDR1 SGHAT and CDR2 FQNNGV. CDR3 length: 13 amino acids.

CDR3 amino acids: CATSALLGSGYTF. The CDR3 nucleotides read TGTGCCACCAGTGCCCTATTGGGGTCTGGCTACACCTTC. The chain links TRBV24-1 to TRBJ1-2, with D uncertain. Trimming pared 5 bases from V and 7 bases from J, leaving 13 bases between. The CDR3 spans 13 residues. CDR1 and CDR2 (germline): KGHDR, SFDVKD.

The gene calls are TRBV29-1 and TRBJ2-1; D gene ambiguous. The V and J ends lost 4 bases and 0 bases respectively, with 13 bases between them. The CDR3 contains 15 residues. Germline CDR1 and CDR2: SQVTM and ANQGSEA. In DNA, the CDR3 is TGCAGCGTTGTGGGTAAGGCCCTCTCCTACAATGAGCAGTTCTTC. As protein: CSVVGKALSYNEQFF.

The chain combines TRBV29-1 with TRBJ2-7; TRBD2 aligns across 7 bases. There are 12 residues in the CDR3. The germline gives CDR1 SQVTM, CDR2 ANQGSEA. V lost 6 bases and J lost 2; bases outside the gene matches: 4. CDR3 protein: CSVAGLAYEQYF. CDR3 DNA sequence: TGCAGCGTCGCTGGACTAGCCTACGAGCAGTACTTC.

This clone has only one observation. This rearrangement joins TRBV4-2 to TRBJ2-5, with D hard to call. Germline V gene sequence: CDR1 LGHNA, CDR2 YNFKEQ. The CDR3 totals 13 residues. The V end was cut by 0 bases, the J end by 5 bases, with 7 bases between. Here the CDR3 reads CASSQDSWETQYF. The CDR3 nucleotides read TGTGCCAGCAGCCAAGATAGTTGGGAGACCCAGTACTTC.

The chain carries TRBV2 and TRBJ1-4; 8 positions match TRBD1. The germline V gene has CDR1 SNHLY and CDR2 FYNNEI. V lost 5 bases to trimming and J lost 9 bases; unmatched junction nucleotides: 8. This CDR3 is 14 amino acids long. The CDR3 DNA reads TGTGCCAGCAGTAAAGGGACAGGTTACCAAAAACTGTTTTTT. This gives the protein CASSKGTGYQKLFF.

This chain joins TRBV15 and TRBJ1-1, with a tentative D call TRBD1 (5 bases). Looked up from germline, CDR1 is LNHNV and CDR2 is YYDKDF (reference sequence). The V gene lost 1 base and the J gene lost 5 bases, with 14 bases spanning the gap. The CDR3 contains 15 residues. CDR3 in amino acids: CATSRVTTQGTEAFF. The CDR3 DNA reads as TGTGCCACCAGCAGAGTGACAACCCAGGGTACTGAAGCTTTCTTT.

J is TRBJ2-1 and V is TRBV4-1, with a possible D match to TRBD1 (5 bases). Germline V gene lookup returns CDR1 MGHRA and CDR2 YSYEKL. V shed 2 bases and J shed 8 bases, with 10 bases lying between them. This CDR3 region has 13 residues. In DNA, the CDR3 is TGCGCCAGCAGCCAACAGACGACAGATGAGCAGTTCTTC. Its translation: CASSQQTTDEQFF.

The J gene is TRBJ1-1, the V gene TRBV7-9; D is possibly TRBD1 (5 bases). The CDR3 loop spans 16 amino acids. The V end was cut by 2 bases, the J end by 5 bases, with 18 bases between. CDR1 SEHNR and CDR2 FQNEAQ come from the germline V gene (reference sequence). CDR3 residues: CASSLRRGTRETEAFF. The DNA of the CDR3 is TGTGCCAGCAGCTTACGCCGGGGCACCCGGGAAACTGAAGCTTTCTTT.

The J gene is TRBJ1-5, the V gene TRBV7-9, with TRBD1 as a possible D gene (5 bases). Germline CDR1 SEHNR, CDR2 FQNEAQ (reference sequence). The V end was cut by 1 base, the J end by 6 bases, with 16 bases between. This CDR3 region has 16 residues. CDR3 in amino acids: CASSLGFSGLSQPQHF. The DNA for the CDR3 is TGTGCCAGCAGCTTAGGATTTTCGGGGCTCAGTCAGCCCCAGCATTTT. Filled out from reference TRBV7-9 and TRBJ1-5, the complete variable domain reads DTGVSQNPRHKITKRGQNVTFRCDPISEHNRLYWYRQTLGQGPEFLTYFQNEAQLEKSRLLSDRFSAERPKGSFSTLEIQRTEQGDSAMYLCASSLGFSGLSQPQHFGDGTRLSIL.

This clone was detected only a few times. The genes are TRBV7-9 and TRBJ1-1; D is ambiguous. CDR1 is SEHNR, CDR2 FQNEAQ, per germline (reference sequence). Deletions cut 2 bases from V and 7 bases from J, with 11 bases between. This CDR3 has 13 residues. For the CDR3, the DNA is TGTGCCAGCAGCTTAAAGTCTACACGTGAAGCTTTCTTT. It encodes CASSLKSTREAFF.

This sequence joins TRBV4-1 and TRBJ2-7, with 7 bases matching TRBD2. This CDR3 contains 19 residues. Germline V gives CDR1 MGHRA, CDR2 YSYEKL. J gave up 4 bases and V 0 bases, and 18 bases lay outside the gene matches. The CDR3 here is CASSQEWAGLAEYLYEQYF. CDR3 sequence (DNA): TGCGCCAGCAGCCAAGAATGGGCCGGTCTAGCGGAGTACTTATACGAGCAGTACTTC.

This chain connects TRBV13 to TRBJ2-7; D gene ambiguous. Germline assignment: CDR1 PRHDT and CDR2 FYEKMQ (reference sequence). With 1 base removed from V and 4 bases from J, the gap between germline ends came to 11 bases. This CDR3 region has 14 residues. CDR3 in amino acids: CASSLELVGYEQYF. The CDR3 nucleotides are TGTGCCAGCAGCTTAGAATTGGTGGGGTACGAGCAGTACTTC. Drawing the rest from reference TRBV13 and TRBJ2-7, the complete variable domain is AAGVIQSPRHLIKEKRETATLKCYPIPRHDTVYWYQQGPGQDPQFLISFYEKMQSDKGSIPDRFSAQQFSDYHSELNMSSLELGDSALYFCASSLELVGYEQYFGPGTRLTVT.

CDR3 nucleotide sequence: TGTGCCAGCAGCCATCCTAGGGGATCAGATACGCAGTATTTT. The encoded protein is CASSHPRGSDTQYF. The chain carries TRBV7-8 and TRBJ2-3; D might be TRBD1 (5 bases). V shed 5 bases and J shed 4 bases, with 13 bases lying between them. CDR1 SGHVS and CDR2 FQNEAQ come from the germline V gene. The CDR3 runs 14 residues.